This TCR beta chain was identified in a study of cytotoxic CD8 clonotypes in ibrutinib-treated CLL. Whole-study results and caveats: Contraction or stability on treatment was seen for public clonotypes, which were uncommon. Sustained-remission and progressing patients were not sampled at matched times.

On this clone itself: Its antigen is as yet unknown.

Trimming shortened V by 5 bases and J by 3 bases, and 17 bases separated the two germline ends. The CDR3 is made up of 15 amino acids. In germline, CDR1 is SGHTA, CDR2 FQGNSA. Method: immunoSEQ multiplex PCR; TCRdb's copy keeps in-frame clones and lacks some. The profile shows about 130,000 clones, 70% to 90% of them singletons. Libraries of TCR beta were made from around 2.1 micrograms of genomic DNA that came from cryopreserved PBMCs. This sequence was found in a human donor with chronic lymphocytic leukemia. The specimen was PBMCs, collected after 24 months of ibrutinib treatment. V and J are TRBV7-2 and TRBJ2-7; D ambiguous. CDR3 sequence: CASSPTVASFYEQYF. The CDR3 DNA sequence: TGTGCCAGCAGCCCGACTGTGGCTAGTTTCTACGAGCAGTACTTC. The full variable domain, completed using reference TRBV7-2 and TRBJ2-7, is GAGVSQSPSNKVTEKGKDVELRCDPISGHTALYWYRQSLGQGLEFLIYFQGNSAPDKSGLPSDRFSAERTGGSVSTLTIQRTQQEDSAVYLCASSPTVASFYEQYFGPGTRLTVT.